This TCR beta chain was found in a study of blood T cell repertoires in COVID-19. V dropped 5 bases and J dropped 2 bases, with 18 bases sitting between them. Germline CDR1 and CDR2: SGHNT and YENEEA. The CDR3 length is 16 residues. In the study's own analysis: The authors estimated nucleated cell counts from reference gene primer amplification. Some clones are missing from TCRdb's copy, which holds only in-frame ones; the method was immunoSEQ multiplex PCR. The V and J calls and the clone size are those of that table, but D and trimming were determined from the DNA. The data show about 150,000 clones, roughly nine tenths seen once.

The material sequenced was peripheral blood. The clonotype originates from a woman between 35 and 50 years old with acute or convalescent COVID-19. V gene TRBV11-3 combines with J gene TRBJ1-1; D possibly corresponds to TRBD1 (6 bases). The CDR3 sequence is CASSIYGAGANTEAFF. CDR3 sequence (DNA): TGTGCCAGCAGCATTTACGGGGCAGGGGCTAACACTGAAGCTTTCTTT.